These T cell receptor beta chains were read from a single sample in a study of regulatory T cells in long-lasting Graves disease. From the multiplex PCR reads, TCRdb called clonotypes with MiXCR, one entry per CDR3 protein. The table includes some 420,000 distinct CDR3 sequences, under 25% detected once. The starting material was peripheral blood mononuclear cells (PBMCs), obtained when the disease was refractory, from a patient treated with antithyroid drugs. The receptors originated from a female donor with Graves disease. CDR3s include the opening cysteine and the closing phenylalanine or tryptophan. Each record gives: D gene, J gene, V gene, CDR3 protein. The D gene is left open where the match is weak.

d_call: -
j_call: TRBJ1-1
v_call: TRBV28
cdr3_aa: CASNLRAEAFF

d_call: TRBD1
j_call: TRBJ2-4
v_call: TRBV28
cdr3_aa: CASSSLMTGAENIQYF

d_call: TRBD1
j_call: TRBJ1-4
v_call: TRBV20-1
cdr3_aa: CSASPGGADEKLFF

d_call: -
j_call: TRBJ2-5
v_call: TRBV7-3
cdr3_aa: CASSLTGGFETQYF

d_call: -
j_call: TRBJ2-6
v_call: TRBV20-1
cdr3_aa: CSALAQGYVSGANVLTF

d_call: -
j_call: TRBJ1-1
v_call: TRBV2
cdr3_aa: CASSVGGGVTEAFF

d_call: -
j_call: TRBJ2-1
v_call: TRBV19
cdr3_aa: CATGAAGSVEQFF

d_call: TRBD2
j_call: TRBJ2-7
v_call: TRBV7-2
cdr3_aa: CASSLYGAGTTLAQYF

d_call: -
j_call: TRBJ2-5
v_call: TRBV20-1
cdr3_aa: CSARVPGRKETQYF

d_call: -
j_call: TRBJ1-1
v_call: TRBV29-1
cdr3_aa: CSVAPRQMNTEAFF

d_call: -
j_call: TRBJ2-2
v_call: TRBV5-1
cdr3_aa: CASSLRTLRELFF

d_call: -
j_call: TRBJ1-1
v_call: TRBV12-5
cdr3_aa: CASGLQGGTEAFF

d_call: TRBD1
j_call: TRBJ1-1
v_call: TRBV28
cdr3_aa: CASQEQGARTEAFF

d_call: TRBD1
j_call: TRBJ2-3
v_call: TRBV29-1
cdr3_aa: CSVAFSRGQTDTQYF

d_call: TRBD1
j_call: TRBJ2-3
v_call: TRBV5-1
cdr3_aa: CASSSQGATDTQYF

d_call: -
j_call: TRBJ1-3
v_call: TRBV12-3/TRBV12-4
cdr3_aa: CAGQRGPGNTIYF

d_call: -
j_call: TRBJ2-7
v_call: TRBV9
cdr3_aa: CASSLNGRSSYEQYF

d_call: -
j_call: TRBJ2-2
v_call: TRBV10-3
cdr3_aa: CAISVDGSNTGELFF